This is a list of T cell receptor beta chains from one sample in a study of response to subunit inactivated influenza vaccine. In TCRdb, the RT-PCR reads were re-called with MiXCR into one record per CDR3 protein. Seen here are about 800,000 distinct CDR3 sequences, less than 25% observed once, and the top ten hold roughly 10%. The sample in question was PBMCs from blood, obtained more than 4 days after vaccination. The receptors stem from a man over 45 who received an inactivated influenza vaccine. The CDR3 runs from the conserved cysteine through the conserved F or W. Fields, in order: J gene, clone size, D gene, V gene, CDR3 protein, CDR3 DNA. The D gene is left open where the match is weak. Where a row states a size, it is once, few, many or the class of an expanded clone; other rows omit it.

j_call: TRBJ1-5
clone_size: few
d_call: TRBD1
v_call: TRBV7-6
cdr3_aa: CASSAGTGRNQPQHF
cdr3_nt: TGTGCCAGCAGCGCGGGGACAGGGAGGAATCAGCCCCAGCATTTT

j_call: TRBJ1-2
clone_size: few
d_call: -
v_call: TRBV20-1
cdr3_aa: CSAIRQTLGGYTF
cdr3_nt: TGCAGTGCTATAAGACAGACACTGGGTGGCTACACCTTC

j_call: TRBJ1-4
clone_size: -
d_call: -
v_call: TRBV29-1
cdr3_aa: CSVRASATNEKLFF
cdr3_nt: TGCAGCGTTCGGGCCTCAGCAACTAATGAAAAACTGTTTTTT

j_call: TRBJ2-7
clone_size: few
d_call: -
v_call: TRBV11-1
cdr3_aa: CASSPGEVWGPSSSYEQYF
cdr3_nt: TGTGCCAGCAGCCCCGGGGAGGTCTGGGGACCGTCGAGCTCCTACGAGCAGTACTTC

j_call: TRBJ1-6
clone_size: few
d_call: -
v_call: TRBV7-2
cdr3_aa: CASSLNTAMVSLHF
cdr3_nt: TGTGCCAGCAGCTTAAACACGGCAATGGTATCCCTCCACTTT

j_call: TRBJ2-4
clone_size: -
d_call: -
v_call: TRBV6-2/TRBV6-3
cdr3_aa: CASRATRGLAKNIQYF
cdr3_nt: TGTGCCAGCAGAGCGACTAGAGGATTAGCCAAAAACATTCAGTACTTC

j_call: TRBJ2-7
clone_size: -
d_call: -
v_call: TRBV10-2
cdr3_aa: CASSDVPIMGSEQYF
cdr3_nt: TGCGCCAGCAGTGACGTCCCCATTATGGGCTCCGAGCAGTACTTC

j_call: TRBJ2-1
clone_size: few
d_call: TRBD1
v_call: TRBV7-2
cdr3_aa: CASGTGGKNEQFF
cdr3_nt: TGTGCCAGCGGGACAGGGGGAAAGAATGAGCAGTTCTTC

j_call: TRBJ2-1
clone_size: many
d_call: TRBD2
v_call: TRBV12-3/TRBV12-4
cdr3_aa: CATRPIAGLGNEQFF
cdr3_nt: TGTGCCACCAGACCAATAGCGGGCCTAGGAAATGAGCAGTTCTTC

j_call: TRBJ1-2
clone_size: few
d_call: -
v_call: TRBV6-5
cdr3_aa: CASSFSTWGSRYGYTF
cdr3_nt: TGTGCCAGCAGTTTTTCCACCTGGGGGTCCAGGTATGGCTACACCTTC

j_call: TRBJ2-7
clone_size: -
d_call: -
v_call: TRBV7-9
cdr3_aa: CASSLGHRGQYF
cdr3_nt: TGTGCCAGCAGCTTGGGTCACCGTGGGCAGTACTTC

j_call: TRBJ2-1
clone_size: few
d_call: TRBD2
v_call: TRBV5-1
cdr3_aa: CASSLATYSGTSGSFNEQFF
cdr3_nt: TGCGCCAGCAGCTTGGCCACTTATTCCGGGACTAGCGGTTCGTTCAATGAGCAGTTCTTC

j_call: TRBJ2-5
clone_size: -
d_call: -
v_call: TRBV20-1
cdr3_aa: CSEAIGTIQYF
cdr3_nt: TGCAGCGAAGCGATAGGAACTATCCAGTACTTC

j_call: TRBJ2-7
clone_size: few
d_call: -
v_call: TRBV5-6
cdr3_aa: CASSFRSISYEQYF
cdr3_nt: TGTGCCAGCAGCTTCCGTAGCATCTCCTACGAGCAGTACTTC

j_call: TRBJ2-2
clone_size: -
d_call: -
v_call: TRBV7-8
cdr3_aa: CASSLASVANTGELFF
cdr3_nt: TGTGCCAGCAGCCTCGCCTCAGTCGCGAACACCGGGGAGCTGTTTTTT

j_call: TRBJ2-2
clone_size: -
d_call: TRBD2
v_call: TRBV30
cdr3_aa: CAWSGLAGTGELFF
cdr3_nt: TGTGCCTGGAGTGGACTAGCGGGCACCGGGGAGCTGTTTTTT

j_call: TRBJ1-2
clone_size: -
d_call: -
v_call: TRBV7-9
cdr3_aa: CASSPPSGTGYTF
cdr3_nt: TGTGCCAGCAGCCCCCCGTCCGGGACTGGCTACACCTTC

j_call: TRBJ2-2
clone_size: once
d_call: -
v_call: TRBV5-1
cdr3_aa: CASSSKVLDTGELFF
cdr3_nt: TGCGCCAGCAGCTCCAAGGTTTTGGACACCGGGGAGCTGTTTTTT

j_call: TRBJ2-3
clone_size: -
d_call: TRBD2
v_call: TRBV3-1
cdr3_aa: CASSQALAGGTDTQYF
cdr3_nt: TGTGCCAGCAGCCAAGCTTTAGCGGGGGGAACAGATACGCAGTATTTT

j_call: TRBJ2-1
clone_size: -
d_call: TRBD2
v_call: TRBV20-1
cdr3_aa: CSARSLTSGLSSYNEQFF
cdr3_nt: TGCAGTGCGCGAAGCCTAACTAGCGGTCTGAGCTCCTACAATGAGCAGTTCTTC

j_call: TRBJ1-2
clone_size: few
d_call: TRBD1
v_call: TRBV15
cdr3_aa: CATSRDKDREGGYTF
cdr3_nt: TGTGCCACCAGCAGAGATAAGGACAGGGAAGGTGGCTACACCTTC

j_call: TRBJ2-5
clone_size: -
d_call: TRBD2
v_call: TRBV20-1
cdr3_aa: CSASALAGLETQYF
cdr3_nt: TGCAGTGCTAGTGCACTAGCGGGTTTGGAGACCCAGTACTTC

j_call: TRBJ2-2
clone_size: -
d_call: TRBD1
v_call: TRBV3-1
cdr3_aa: CASSRGPGTGGRTGELFF
cdr3_nt: TGTGCCAGCAGTCGTGGTCCCGGGACAGGGGGACGGACCGGGGAGCTGTTTTTT

j_call: TRBJ1-2
clone_size: few
d_call: TRBD1
v_call: TRBV12-3/TRBV12-4
cdr3_aa: CASRGTDLYGYTF
cdr3_nt: TGTGCCAGCAGGGGGACAGACCTCTATGGCTACACCTTC

j_call: TRBJ2-7
clone_size: few
d_call: -
v_call: TRBV7-2
cdr3_aa: CASSIPQAAEQYF
cdr3_nt: TGTGCCAGCAGCATCCCACAGGCTGCCGAGCAGTACTTC

j_call: TRBJ2-7
clone_size: -
d_call: TRBD1
v_call: TRBV4-3
cdr3_aa: CASSRRQGAKYEQYF
cdr3_nt: TGCGCCAGCAGCCGACGTCAGGGGGCGAAGTACGAGCAGTACTTC

j_call: TRBJ2-5
clone_size: -
d_call: -
v_call: TRBV7-2
cdr3_aa: CASLPAQGRETQYF
cdr3_nt: TGTGCCAGCCTACCCGCGCAGGGTAGGGAGACCCAGTACTTC

j_call: TRBJ2-1
clone_size: few
d_call: TRBD2
v_call: TRBV12-3/TRBV12-4
cdr3_aa: CASSPGLAGTFGEQFF
cdr3_nt: TGTGCCAGCAGTCCCGGACTAGCGGGGACTTTCGGTGAGCAGTTCTTC

j_call: TRBJ2-2
clone_size: few
d_call: -
v_call: TRBV5-5
cdr3_aa: CASSSRVSNTGELFF
cdr3_nt: TGTGCCAGCAGCTCCAGGGTATCGAACACCGGGGAGCTGTTTTTT

j_call: TRBJ2-5
clone_size: few
d_call: -
v_call: TRBV29-1
cdr3_aa: CSARPPGRQPQETQYF
cdr3_nt: TGCAGCGCCCGCCCTCCCGGGCGACAACCGCAAGAGACCCAGTACTTC

j_call: TRBJ1-2
clone_size: few
d_call: -
v_call: TRBV20-1
cdr3_aa: CSARAVGFHGYTF
cdr3_nt: TGCAGTGCTAGAGCTGTGGGTTTTCATGGCTACACCTTC

j_call: TRBJ2-4
clone_size: -
d_call: TRBD2
v_call: TRBV12-3/TRBV12-4
cdr3_aa: CASSLGRANENIQYF
cdr3_nt: TGTGCCAGCAGCCTCGGGAGGGCGAACGAAAACATTCAGTACTTC

j_call: TRBJ1-4
clone_size: few
d_call: -
v_call: TRBV10-3
cdr3_aa: CAIKAGMATNEKLFF
cdr3_nt: TGTGCCATCAAGGCAGGGATGGCAACTAATGAAAAACTGTTTTTT

j_call: TRBJ2-7
clone_size: -
d_call: -
v_call: TRBV20-1
cdr3_aa: CSARGPDAYEQYF
cdr3_nt: TGCAGTGCTAGGGGCCCCGATGCCTACGAGCAGTACTTC

j_call: TRBJ2-7
clone_size: few
d_call: -
v_call: TRBV7-2
cdr3_aa: CASSFGPRNEQYF
cdr3_nt: TGTGCCAGCAGCTTCGGACCGAGGAACGAGCAGTACTTC

j_call: TRBJ2-3
clone_size: -
d_call: TRBD1
v_call: TRBV15
cdr3_aa: CATSYSKQTGGTDTQYF
cdr3_nt: TGTGCCACCAGCTACAGCAAACAAACAGGGGGCACAGATACGCAGTATTTT

j_call: TRBJ2-2
clone_size: few
d_call: TRBD2
v_call: TRBV4-3
cdr3_aa: CASSQVWSSGGVIGELFF
cdr3_nt: TGCGCCAGCAGCCAAGTGTGGTCTAGCGGGGGCGTGATCGGGGAGCTGTTTTTT

j_call: TRBJ1-2
clone_size: -
d_call: -
v_call: TRBV10-3
cdr3_aa: CAISGETVNYGYTF
cdr3_nt: TGTGCCATCAGTGGAGAAACGGTTAACTATGGCTACACCTTC

j_call: TRBJ2-1
clone_size: -
d_call: TRBD2
v_call: TRBV11-2
cdr3_aa: CASSLPPLADEQFF
cdr3_nt: TGTGCCAGCAGCTTACCCCCTCTAGCGGATGAGCAGTTCTTC

j_call: TRBJ2-3
clone_size: -
d_call: TRBD2
v_call: TRBV4-3
cdr3_aa: CASSRKAGGGLSGGTDTQYF
cdr3_nt: TGCGCCAGCAGCCGAAAGGCGGGAGGGGGACTAAGCGGGGGCACAGATACGCAGTATTTT

j_call: TRBJ2-5
clone_size: few
d_call: TRBD2
v_call: TRBV25-1
cdr3_aa: CASSESSLAEPWGQETQYF
cdr3_nt: TGTGCCAGCAGTGAATCTAGCCTAGCGGAGCCCTGGGGCCAAGAGACCCAGTACTTC

j_call: TRBJ2-1
clone_size: -
d_call: TRBD2
v_call: TRBV20-1
cdr3_aa: CSARTGAGVGDEQFF
cdr3_nt: TGCAGTGCTAGAACCGGAGCGGGAGTGGGCGATGAGCAGTTCTTC

j_call: TRBJ2-2
clone_size: few
d_call: TRBD1
v_call: TRBV6-2/TRBV6-3
cdr3_aa: CASSWDRGQTGELFF
cdr3_nt: TGTGCCAGCAGTTGGGACAGGGGGCAAACCGGGGAGCTGTTTTTT

j_call: TRBJ2-3
clone_size: -
d_call: TRBD2
v_call: TRBV7-8
cdr3_aa: CASSSSPGLAAQYF
cdr3_nt: TGTGCCAGCAGCTCCAGTCCGGGACTAGCGGCGCAGTATTTT

j_call: TRBJ2-6
clone_size: few
d_call: -
v_call: TRBV10-3
cdr3_aa: CAISSGGAGANVLTF
cdr3_nt: TGTGCCATCAGTTCGGGGGGCGCTGGGGCCAACGTCCTGACTTTC

j_call: TRBJ2-3
clone_size: -
d_call: TRBD1
v_call: TRBV20-1
cdr3_aa: CSAPSADRGGTDTQYF
cdr3_nt: TGCAGTGCTCCAAGCGCCGACAGGGGAGGCACAGATACGCAGTATTTT

j_call: TRBJ2-1
clone_size: -
d_call: -
v_call: TRBV6-6
cdr3_aa: CASSYSRYNEQSF
cdr3_nt: TGTGCCAGCAGTTACTCGCGTTACAATGAGCAGTCCTTC

j_call: TRBJ2-7
clone_size: many
d_call: TRBD2
v_call: TRBV4-2
cdr3_aa: CASSQVAGEIYEQYF
cdr3_nt: TGTGCCAGCAGCCAAGTGGCGGGAGAGATCTACGAGCAGTACTTC

j_call: TRBJ2-5
clone_size: few
d_call: TRBD2
v_call: TRBV7-9
cdr3_aa: CASSPTSGGSQETQYF
cdr3_nt: TGTGCCAGCAGCCCGACTAGCGGGGGGTCCCAAGAGACCCAGTACTTC

j_call: TRBJ2-7
clone_size: many
d_call: TRBD1
v_call: TRBV29-1
cdr3_aa: CSVTGQGFSNEQYF
cdr3_nt: TGCAGCGTGACGGGACAGGGGTTCTCCAACGAGCAGTACTTC

j_call: TRBJ2-5
clone_size: -
d_call: -
v_call: TRBV4-1
cdr3_aa: CASSSVTRETQYF
cdr3_nt: TGTGCCAGCAGCTCCGTCACACGGGAGACCCAGTACTTC

j_call: TRBJ1-2
clone_size: once
d_call: -
v_call: TRBV6-2/TRBV6-3
cdr3_aa: CASSYLLNGGGTPYGYTF
cdr3_nt: TGTGCCAGCAGTTACTTACTGAACGGAGGGGGTACACCCTATGGCTACACCTTC

j_call: TRBJ2-1
clone_size: few
d_call: -
v_call: TRBV2
cdr3_aa: CASIRLGTHPQVF
cdr3_nt: TGTGCCAGCATTCGACTGGGGACCCACCCGCAGGTCTTC

j_call: TRBJ2-2
clone_size: few
d_call: -
v_call: TRBV7-8
cdr3_aa: CASLRGRGANTGELFF
cdr3_nt: TGTGCCAGCCTTAGGGGCCGGGGGGCAAACACCGGGGAGCTGTTTTTT

j_call: TRBJ2-3
clone_size: -
d_call: -
v_call: TRBV28
cdr3_aa: CASSLRLGTDTQYF
cdr3_nt: TGTGCCAGCAGTCTCAGACTGGGGACAGATACGCAGTATTTT

j_call: TRBJ2-7
clone_size: few
d_call: TRBD2
v_call: TRBV4-2
cdr3_aa: CASSQDTSGVRSYEQYF
cdr3_nt: TGTGCCAGCAGCCAAGATACTAGCGGGGTTCGGTCCTACGAGCAGTACTTC

j_call: TRBJ2-2
clone_size: -
d_call: -
v_call: TRBV28
cdr3_aa: CASSLPGITGELFF
cdr3_nt: TGTGCCAGCAGTTTACCGGGAATCACCGGGGAGCTGTTTTTT

j_call: TRBJ2-3
clone_size: few
d_call: -
v_call: TRBV9
cdr3_aa: CASGKDFGTNTQYF
cdr3_nt: TGTGCCAGTGGGAAGGACTTCGGCACAAATACGCAGTATTTT

j_call: TRBJ2-2
clone_size: few
d_call: -
v_call: TRBV6-5
cdr3_aa: CASSYGLVNTGELFF
cdr3_nt: TGTGCCAGCAGTTATGGCTTAGTAAACACCGGGGAGCTGTTTTTT